This is a list of T cell receptor beta chains from one sample in a study of blood T cell repertoires in COVID-19. Measured with immunoSEQ multiplex PCR; TCRdb has only the in-frame clones, and not every one. In the table there are 150,000 to 200,000 clones, around 88% of which are singletons. The sample consisted of peripheral blood. Receptors were obtained from a woman aged 25 to 39 with acute or convalescent COVID-19. Both conserved end residues are part of each CDR3. Each record gives: J gene, V gene, CDR3 length, CDR3 protein.

j_gene: TRBJ2-4
v_gene: TRBV19
len: 16
CDR3aa: CASSAGVGLAKNIQYF

j_gene: TRBJ2-3
v_gene: TRBV6-6
len: 11
CDR3aa: CASSSGGTQYF

j_gene: TRBJ2-1
v_gene: TRBV3-1/TRBV3-2
len: 16
CDR3aa: CASSHQGKNSYNEQFF

j_gene: TRBJ2-1
v_gene: TRBV10-3
len: 14
CDR3aa: CAISWTSGSGEQFF

j_gene: TRBJ2-7
v_gene: TRBV5-1
len: 15
CDR3aa: CASSLSQVPTGEQYF

j_gene: TRBJ2-7
v_gene: TRBV28
len: 14
CDR3aa: CASSPRTSAYEQYF

j_gene: TRBJ1-2
v_gene: TRBV30
len: 14
CDR3aa: CAWSPDRVNYGYTF

j_gene: TRBJ1-2
v_gene: TRBV27
len: 13
CDR3aa: CASYNGGPYGYTF

j_gene: TRBJ2-7
v_gene: TRBV28
len: 12
CDR3aa: CASRSLTRAQYF

j_gene: TRBJ2-5
v_gene: TRBV5-1
len: 12
CDR3aa: CASSSGLETQYF

j_gene: TRBJ1-1
v_gene: TRBV13
len: 15
CDR3aa: CASSLRGLLNTEAFF

j_gene: TRBJ2-1
v_gene: TRBV18
len: 15
CDR3aa: CASSYSHSAYNEQFF

j_gene: TRBJ1-4
v_gene: TRBV21-1
len: 13
CDR3aa: CASSNSRGEKLFF

j_gene: TRBJ1-3
v_gene: TRBV6-5
len: 13
CDR3aa: CASMIQGANTIYF

j_gene: TRBJ1-4
v_gene: TRBV7-9
len: 17
CDR3aa: CASSPMGAGATNEKLFF

j_gene: TRBJ1-2
v_gene: TRBV11-2
len: 13
CDR3aa: CASGGQGNYGYTF

j_gene: TRBJ1-1
v_gene: TRBV11-2
len: 13
CDR3aa: CASSHQGPTEAFF

j_gene: TRBJ2-3
v_gene: TRBV24-1
len: 16
CDR3aa: CVTSDSVAGGPYTQYF

j_gene: TRBJ1-2
v_gene: TRBV11-2
len: 13
CDR3aa: CASSFGVDYGYTF

j_gene: TRBJ2-1
v_gene: TRBV20-1
len: 12
CDR3aa: CSASRDTYEQFF

j_gene: TRBJ2-3
v_gene: TRBV5-1
len: 15
CDR3aa: CASSLLGTLADTQYF

j_gene: TRBJ2-1
v_gene: TRBV7-8
len: 16
CDR3aa: CASSLSGTGPYNEQFF

j_gene: TRBJ1-4
v_gene: TRBV7-9
len: 14
CDR3aa: CASSSRQGGEKLFF

j_gene: TRBJ2-5
v_gene: TRBV18
len: 13
CDR3aa: CASSPREDGTQYF

j_gene: TRBJ1-5
v_gene: TRBV23-1
len: 16
CDR3aa: CASSPKEDGSNQPQHF

j_gene: TRBJ1-2
v_gene: TRBV2
len: 15
CDR3aa: CASSTLRQVHYGYTF

j_gene: TRBJ2-1
v_gene: TRBV5-4
len: 14
CDR3aa: CASSRGSSYNEQFF

j_gene: TRBJ1-2
v_gene: TRBV6-1
len: 13
CDR3aa: CASSEGTIDGYTF

j_gene: TRBJ2-7
v_gene: TRBV6-5
len: 14
CDR3aa: CASSDFRDKYEQYF

j_gene: TRBJ1-1
v_gene: TRBV5-6
len: 16
CDR3aa: CASSQDDEGMNTEAFF

j_gene: TRBJ1-1
v_gene: TRBV19
len: 15
CDR3aa: CASSLSGRGGTEAFF

j_gene: TRBJ1-1
v_gene: TRBV5-1
len: 14
CDR3aa: CASSLDSGNTEAFF

j_gene: TRBJ2-1
v_gene: TRBV7-2
len: 14
CDR3aa: CASSYAGPYNEQFF

j_gene: TRBJ1-2
v_gene: TRBV7-2
len: 15
CDR3aa: CASSPRQGGRIGYTF

j_gene: TRBJ2-3
v_gene: TRBV7-2
len: 12
CDR3aa: CASSPQGGTQYF

j_gene: TRBJ1-5
v_gene: TRBV7-2
len: 16
CDR3aa: CASSLLDFLENQPQHF

j_gene: TRBJ2-7
v_gene: TRBV6-1
len: 13
CDR3aa: CASGRQETYEQYF

j_gene: TRBJ1-5
v_gene: TRBV6-5
len: 15
CDR3aa: CATKIQGASNQPQHF

j_gene: TRBJ2-7
v_gene: TRBV28
len: 13
CDR3aa: CASSGTGVYEQYF